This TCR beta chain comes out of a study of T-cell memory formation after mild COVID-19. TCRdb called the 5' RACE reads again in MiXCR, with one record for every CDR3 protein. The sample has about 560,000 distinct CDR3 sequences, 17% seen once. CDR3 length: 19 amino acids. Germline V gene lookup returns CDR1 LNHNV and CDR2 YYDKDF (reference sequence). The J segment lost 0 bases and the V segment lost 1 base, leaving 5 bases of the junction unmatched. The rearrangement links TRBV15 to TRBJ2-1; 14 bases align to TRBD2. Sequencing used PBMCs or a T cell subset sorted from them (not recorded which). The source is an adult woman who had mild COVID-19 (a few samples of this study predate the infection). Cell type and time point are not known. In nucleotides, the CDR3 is TGTGCCACCAGCAGAGTATTGGGGACTAGCGGGAGCTCCTACAATGAGCAGTTCTTC. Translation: CATSRVLGTSGSSYNEQFF.